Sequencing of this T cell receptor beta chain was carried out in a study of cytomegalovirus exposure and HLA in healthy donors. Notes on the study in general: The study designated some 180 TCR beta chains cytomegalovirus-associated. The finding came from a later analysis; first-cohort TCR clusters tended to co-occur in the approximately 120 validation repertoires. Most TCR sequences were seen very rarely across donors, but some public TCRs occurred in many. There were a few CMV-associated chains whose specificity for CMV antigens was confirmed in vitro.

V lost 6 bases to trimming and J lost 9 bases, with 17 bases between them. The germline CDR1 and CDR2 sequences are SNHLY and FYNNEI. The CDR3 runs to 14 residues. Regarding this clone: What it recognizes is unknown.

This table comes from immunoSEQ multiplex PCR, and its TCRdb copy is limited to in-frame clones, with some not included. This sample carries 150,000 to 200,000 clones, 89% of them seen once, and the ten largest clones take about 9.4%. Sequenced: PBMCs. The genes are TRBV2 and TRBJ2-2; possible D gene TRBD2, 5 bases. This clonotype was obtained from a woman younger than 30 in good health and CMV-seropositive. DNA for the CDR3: TGTGCCAGCAGGAGGGATCAGGCCTCTCGGGAGCTGTTTTTT. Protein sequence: CASRRDQASRELFF.